In this sample, the clone carrying this T cell receptor (beta chain) turned up many times. The antigen is not known. These data come from a study of regulatory T cells in long-lasting Graves disease. Study findings and constraints: Sample size was small, which may have lowered accuracy. Reduced TCR diversity was observed in persistent Graves' patients versus newly diagnosed patients.

Library construction for TCR beta used iRepertoire HTBI primers and Arm-PCR of CDR3 regions. TCRdb re-derived calls from the multiplex PCR reads in MiXCR, one entry per CDR3 protein. The data hold a few hundred thousand distinct CDR3 sequences, with roughly 16% observed a single time. Time point in this sample: newly diagnosed GD, antithyroid drugs for less than 3 months. Generation of the TCR library employed RNA extracted from PBMCs. The length of the CDR3 is 16 residues. Per the germline V gene, CDR1 is SGHAT and CDR2 is FQNNGV. Trimming shortened V by 0 bases and J by 2 bases, and 11 bases separated the two germline ends. These same records also appear under a second study, on T cells in Graves' hyperthyroidism and ophthalmopathy. That paper adds: Also found in blood were most expanded thyroid clonotypes above 0.001.

This sample comprised peripheral blood mononuclear cells (PBMCs), obtained at new diagnosis, from a patient treated with antithyroid drugs. This chain joins TRBV11-2 and TRBJ2-1; D may be TRBD2 (6 bases). This receptor was identified in a young woman with Graves disease. The CDR3: CASSLDGTYTYNEQFF. CDR3 coding DNA: TGTGCCAGCAGCTTAGACGGGACTTACACCTACAATGAGCAGTTCTTC.